These 30 T cell receptor beta chains were all obtained from the same sample, sequenced in a study of cytomegalovirus exposure and HLA in healthy donors. 60 Vbeta and 13 Jbeta primers were used in PCR. Clones were read by immunoSEQ multiplex PCR, and TCRdb kept only the in-frame ones, dropping some. The profile covers about 130,000 clones, with about 87% appearing a single time and 4.5% to 6.5% taken by the ten largest. The sequencing sample was made of PBMCs. Every receptor here comes from a woman aged 25 to 39 in good health and CMV-seronegative.

The chain links TRBV5-8 to TRBJ2-1; possibly TRBD2 for D (7 bases). V lost 3 bases to trimming and J lost 6 bases, with 19 bases between them. This CDR3 has 16 amino acids. The germline V gene has CDR1 SGHTS and CDR2 YDEGEE. The CDR3 protein is CASSSGEAGARNEQFF. As DNA, the CDR3 is TGTGCCAGCAGCTCAGGAGAGGCGGGGGCGCGCAATGAGCAGTTCTTC.

The rearrangement joins TRBV2 to TRBJ1-5; no clear D. Germline V lookup: CDR1 SNHLY, CDR2 FYNNEI. V gave up 5 bases and J gave up 4 bases, with 6 bases separating them. The CDR3 totals 12 residues. The CDR3 loop is CASSMQNQPQHF. The CDR3 coding sequence is TGTGCCAGCAGTATGCAGAATCAGCCCCAGCATTTT.

The chain couples TRBV6-6 to TRBJ2-7; TRBD2 is a possible D gene (6 bases). The germline V gene encodes CDR1 MNHNY and CDR2 SVGAGI (reference sequence). Trimming left V 4 bases short and J 5 bases short, with 15 bases between. CDR3 length: 14 amino acids. The chain's CDR3 is CASSLRRERDEQYF. The CDR3 DNA reads as TGTGCCAGCAGTTTGCGCCGGGAGAGGGACGAGCAGTACTTC.

The rearrangement uses TRBV7-9 and TRBJ2-3; 9 bases align to TRBD1. V lost 2 bases to trimming and J lost 4 bases; unmatched junction nucleotides: 13. The CDR3 length is 18 residues. The V gene's germline CDR1 is SEHNR and CDR2 FQNEAQ (reference sequence). The CDR3 DNA sequence: TGTGCCAGCAGCTTACGGCTCTTGGGACAGGGTGTCGCAGATACGCAGTATTTT. Protein sequence: CASSLRLLGQGVADTQYF.

The chain employs TRBV10-1 and TRBJ2-7; a weak D match, TRBD1 (7 bases). Trimming pared 9 bases from V and 3 bases from J, leaving 12 bases between. The CDR3 sequence is 12 residues long. Germline CDR1 reads WNHNN; CDR2 reads SYGVQD (reference sequence). The CDR3 loop reads CARQGGFYEQYF. DNA of the CDR3: TGCGCCAGGCAGGGGGGTTTCTACGAGCAGTACTTC.

This sequence joins TRBV7-9 and TRBJ2-5, with D perhaps matching TRBD2 (5 bases). Germline V gene data show CDR1 as SEHNR and CDR2 as FQNEAQ (reference sequence). The ends were cut back, 1 base at V and 5 bases at J, with 11 bases in the middle. This CDR3 is built from 14 residues. CDR3 sequence (DNA): TGTGCCAGCAGCTTAGTCTACGGGAAGGAGACCCAGTACTTC. It is translated as CASSLVYGKETQYF.

As regards this clone: An end of the junction differs from the germline gene, which may be a read error. The gene calls are TRBV7-9 and TRBJ2-2; D gene ambiguous. Germline values: CDR1 SEHNR, CDR2 FQNEAQ (reference sequence). The CDR3 spans 17 residues. The CDR3 reads CSSSLGPPGVYTGELFF. DNA of the CDR3: TGTTCCAGCAGCTTAGGTCCCCCAGGCGTTTACACCGGGGAGCTGTTTTTT.

This clone showed up just a few times. This chain joins TRBV25-1 and TRBJ2-6; weak D call: TRBD2 (6 bases). The CDR3 is 18 amino acids. Trimming cost V 3 bases and J 0 bases, with 15 bases left between them. Germline-derived CDR1 and CDR2 are MGHDK and SYGVNS. For the CDR3, the DNA is TGTGCCAGCAGTGATACGGAGGGGAGGAGCTCTGGGGCCAACGTCCTGACTTTC. Translated, it gives CASSDTEGRSSGANVLTF.

V gene TRBV18 combines with J gene TRBJ1-1; D is unresolved. The CDR3 is made up of 15 amino acids. Germline lookup yields CDR1 KGHSH and CDR2 LQKENI. The V end was cut by 2 bases, the J end by 5 bases, with 15 bases between. CDR3 sequence (DNA): TGTGCCAGCTCACCATTCATGGGAGAGGTGACTGAAGCTTTCTTT. Translated: CASSPFMGEVTEAFF.

The rearrangement uses TRBV10-3 and TRBJ2-7, with 11 bases fitting TRBD1. Germline V CDR1 and CDR2: ENHRY, SYGVKD. The CDR3 totals 14 residues. The V segment lost 2 bases and the J segment 7 bases; nucleotides outside the gene matches: 4. CDR3 coding DNA: TGTGCCATCAGTGAGGGGACAGGGGGTCGGGAGCAGTACTTC. As protein: CAISEGTGGREQYF.

The chain combines TRBV30 with TRBJ1-5; 7 positions match TRBD1. CDR1 is GTSNPN and CDR2 is SVGIG in the germline V gene (reference sequence). V lost 5 bases to trimming and J lost 0 bases; unmatched junction nucleotides: 1. CDR3 length: 13 residues. The DNA of the CDR3 is TGTGCCTGGCGGGACAGTAGCAATCAGCCCCAGCATTTT. This translates into CAWRDSSNQPQHF.

The J gene is TRBJ2-5, the V gene TRBV7-2; 10 positions match TRBD1. The J call may be wrong; the DNA end is better matched by TRBJ2-7. The CDR3 spans 14 residues. Germline V gene lookup returns CDR1 SGHTA and CDR2 FQGNSA. CDR3: CASSFRQGANEQYF. In DNA, the CDR3 is TGTGCCAGCAGCTTCCGACAGGGGGCGAACGAGCAGTACTTC.

A few counts support this clone. The chain has TRBV4-1 and TRBJ2-7; possible D gene TRBD1, 6 bases. V was pared by 3 bases and J by 1 base, with 25 bases between. The CDR3 has 19 amino acids. Germline V lookup: CDR1 MGHRA, CDR2 YSYEKL. For the CDR3, the DNA is TGCGCCAGCAGCCACGACATTCGGGAAGGACAGAGCCGATCCTACGAGCAGTACTTC. Protein product: CASSHDIREGQSRSYEQYF.

The rearrangement joins TRBV28 to TRBJ1-1; 10 nucleotides line up with TRBD1. With 6 bases clipped from V and 4 bases from J, the junction kept 8 bases outside the gene matches. This CDR3 is 15 amino acids long. CDR1 MDHEN and CDR2 SYDVKM come from the germline V gene. Here the CDR3 DNA reads TGTGCCAGCAGCCCCCTCCGGGACAGGGGCACTGAAGCTTTCTTT. Its protein product is CASSPLRDRGTEAFF.

The genes are TRBV6-5 and TRBJ1-2; 8 bases are a match to TRBD1. Germline V lookup: CDR1 MNHEY, CDR2 SVGAGI. V gave up 10 bases and J gave up 5 bases; unmatched junction bases: 15. The CDR3 runs to 15 residues. The CDR3 DNA is TGTGCCACCATAAGGTCAGGACAGGGCCGATATGGCTACACCTTC. It codes for CATIRSGQGRYGYTF.

This chain joins TRBV30 and TRBJ2-1, with 7 bases fitting TRBD2. Per germline, CDR1 GTSNPN and CDR2 SVGIG (reference sequence). J gave up 9 bases and V 2 bases, and 1 base lay outside the gene matches. This CDR3 contains 11 residues. CDR3 sequence: CAWSIAGEQFF. CDR3 sequence (DNA): TGTGCCTGGAGTATAGCGGGTGAGCAGTTCTTC.

This clone was seen just once. The chain has TRBV13 and TRBJ2-7, with a tentative D call TRBD2 (6 bases). Germline loops: CDR1 PRHDT, CDR2 FYEKMQ (reference sequence). The CDR3 length is 14 residues. V was shortened by 3 bases and J by 4 bases, with 13 bases between the two germline ends. CDR3 DNA: TGTGCCAGCAGCTTCGCGGGACGTGAATACGAGCAGTACTTC. Amino acid sequence: CASSFAGREYEQYF. The full variable domain, rest sourced from reference TRBV13 and TRBJ2-7, is AAGVIQSPRHLIKEKRETATLKCYPIPRHDTVYWYQQGPGQDPQFLISFYEKMQSDKGSIPDRFSAQQFSDYHSELNMSSLELGDSALYFCASSFAGREYEQYFGPGTRLTVT.

The genes are TRBV7-9 and TRBJ1-2; TRBD1 agrees at 8 bases. Germline loops: CDR1 SEHNR, CDR2 FQNEAQ (reference sequence). The CDR3 runs to 13 residues. The V gene end was trimmed by 3 bases and the J gene end by 3 bases; junction bases not matched to a gene: 0. CDR3 in DNA: TGTGCCAGCAGCTTGGACAGGGACTATGGCTACACCTTC. Protein: CASSLDRDYGYTF.

The chain recombines TRBV9 with TRBJ2-1, with D possibly TRBD1 on 6 matching bases. Germline assignment: CDR1 SGDLS and CDR2 YYNGEE. Trimming removed 0 bases at V and 4 bases at J, with 11 bases between. The CDR3 has 15 amino acids. For the CDR3, the DNA is TGTGCCAGCAGCGTAGCGGGGACACCTTACAATGAGCAGTTCTTC. This encodes CASSVAGTPYNEQFF.

This clone was detected a few times. The chain carries TRBV10-3 and TRBJ2-7; 13 nucleotides agree with TRBD2. This CDR3 spans 16 amino acids. Trimming at V came to 0 bases and at J to 4 bases, leaving 3 bases not matched to a gene. Per germline, CDR1 ENHRY and CDR2 SYGVKD. The CDR3 DNA reads as TGTGCCATCAGTGAGTCGACTAGCGGGGGGTGGTACGAGCAGTACTTC. As protein: CAISESTSGGWYEQYF.

The chain combines TRBV18 with TRBJ2-7; D is unclear. Trimming cost V 1 base and J 3 bases, with 7 bases left between them. The CDR3 consists of 13 residues. Looked up from germline, CDR1 is KGHSH and CDR2 is LQKENI. CDR3 residues: CASSPLDHYEQYF. CDR3 bases: TGTGCCAGCTCACCACTAGATCACTACGAGCAGTACTTC.

The V and J genes are TRBV7-9 and TRBJ1-2, with D tentatively TRBD1 (5 bases). The CDR3 contains 13 residues. The V gene's germline CDR1 is SEHNR and CDR2 FQNEAQ (reference sequence). The V end was cut by 4 bases, the J end by 5 bases, with 11 bases between. The CDR3 here is CASSSRDFYGYTF. CDR3 sequence (DNA): TGTGCCAGCAGCTCGCGGGACTTTTATGGCTACACCTTC.

This rearrangement joins TRBV7-9 to TRBJ2-7; no clear D gene. Trimming stripped 3 bases from V and 9 bases from J, with 18 bases between. Looked up from germline, CDR1 is SEHNR and CDR2 is FQNEAQ (reference sequence). The CDR3 extends over 14 amino acids. CDR3 residues: CASSFSQSIIGQYF. Here the CDR3 DNA reads TGTGCCAGCAGCTTCAGTCAGTCAATAATTGGGCAGTACTTC.

The chain uses TRBV7-2 and TRBJ2-5; 14 bases line up with TRBD2. The CDR3 totals 16 residues. The J segment lost 5 bases and the V segment lost 3 bases, leaving 5 bases of the junction unmatched. Germline-derived CDR1 and CDR2 are SGHTA and FQGNSA. This chain's CDR3 is CASSFTGLAGAETQYF. CDR3 sequence (DNA): TGTGCCAGCAGCTTTACGGGACTAGCGGGAGCGGAGACCCAGTACTTC.

This sequence joins TRBV30 and TRBJ1-1, with 9 bases aligning to TRBD1. V lost 1 base to trimming and J lost 1 base; unmatched junction nucleotides: 1. The length of the CDR3 is 14 residues. Germline loops: CDR1 GTSNPN, CDR2 SVGIG (reference sequence). The CDR3: CAWSEGQGNTEAFF. The CDR3 DNA follows: TGTGCCTGGAGTGAGGGACAGGGGAACACTGAAGCTTTCTTT.

The chain is built from TRBV15 and TRBJ1-2, with 10 positions matching TRBD1. The CDR3 consists of 16 residues. Germline trimming cut 0 bases from V and 7 bases from J; bases unmatched to any gene: 8. Per the germline V gene, CDR1 is LNHNV and CDR2 is YYDKDF (reference sequence). This CDR3 is CATSRDMGTGAGGYTF. The CDR3 DNA sequence: TGTGCCACCAGCAGAGATATGGGGACAGGGGCTGGTGGCTACACCTTC.

The chain employs TRBV7-2 and TRBJ2-3; 8 bases map to TRBD2. The CDR3 totals 16 residues. The V gene end was trimmed by 5 bases and the J gene end by 2 bases; junction bases not matched to a gene: 9. The germline gives CDR1 SGHTA, CDR2 FQGNSA. CDR3 sequence (DNA): TGTGCCAGCAGCAACCAAGCGGGGGCCAACACAGATACGCAGTATTTT. This sequence encodes CASSNQAGANTDTQYF. The full variable domain, rest sourced from reference TRBV7-2 and TRBJ2-3, is GAGVSQSPSNKVTEKGKDVELRCDPISGHTALYWYRQSLGQGLEFLIYFQGNSAPDKSGLPSDRFSAERTGGSVSTLTIQRTQQEDSAVYLCASSNQAGANTDTQYFGPGTRLTVL.

V gene TRBV30 combines with J gene TRBJ1-1, with 7 nucleotides matching TRBD1. After removal of 7 bases from V and 1 base from J, the junction contained 18 bases not matched to a gene. CDR1 is GTSNPN and CDR2 is SVGIG in the germline V gene (reference sequence). The CDR3 is 17 amino acids. The CDR3 spells CASLVLPGQWANTEAFF. For the CDR3, the DNA is TGTGCCTCACTTGTTCTTCCGGGACAGTGGGCGAACACTGAAGCTTTCTTT.

The V call is TRBV7-2, the J call TRBJ1-5; tentative D call: TRBD1 (5 bases). Germline-derived CDR1 and CDR2 are SGHTA and FQGNSA. V lost 5 bases and J lost 3, with 20 bases in between. CDR3 size: 17 residues. The DNA for the CDR3 is TGTGCCAGCAGCCTAACCCCTAGTAGGACATTCAATCAGCCCCAGCATTTT. It encodes CASSLTPSRTFNQPQHF. Based on the CDR3 plus reference TRBV7-2 and TRBJ1-5, the full variable domain is GAGVSQSPSNKVTEKGKDVELRCDPISGHTALYWYRQSLGQGLEFLIYFQGNSAPDKSGLPSDRFSAERTGGSVSTLTIQRTQQEDSAVYLCASSLTPSRTFNQPQHFGDGTRLSIL.

This clone has only one observation. V usage is TRBV9 and J usage is TRBJ2-3; D is uncertain. V lost 0 bases, J lost 0 bases, and 8 bases lay in between. The germline CDR1 and CDR2 sequences are SGDLS and YYNGEE. The CDR3 is 15 residues long. The CDR3 reads CASSVVGASTDTQYF. The CDR3 DNA reads TGTGCCAGCAGCGTAGTCGGTGCTAGCACAGATACGCAGTATTTT.